This entry is about one T cell receptor (beta chain). What it binds is not known. Other DNA sequences in the same sample also yield this CDR3. This sample is part of a study of beta chain features in type 1 diabetes. Study-wide points: TCRB CDR3 length was moderately but significantly reduced in all four CD4+ subsets of Type 1 diabetes patients.

Expressed TCRB transcripts were sequenced, since all the RNA that had been isolated was reverse transcribed. Average reads for naive, central memory and regulatory T cell samples were about 3.57 million. Sequenced by immunoSEQ multiplex PCR; TCRdb stores in-frame clones only, minus some. The sample carries fewer than 300,000 clones, about a fifth recorded once. V lost 4 bases and J 5 bases, leaving 14 bases between the germline ends. The CDR3 has 14 residues. Per germline, CDR1 SEHNR and CDR2 FQNEAQ (reference sequence). Each of the CD4+ naive, central memory, regulatory and stem cell-like memory populations was sorted via CD45RO/CCR7/CD25/CD127/CD95/CD27.

Sequencing was carried out using naive CD4+ T cells from blood. J is TRBJ2-5 and V is TRBV7-9, with D maybe TRBD2 (5 bases). The sequence was obtained from a middle-aged woman with type 1 diabetes. CDR3: CASSSTGGGETQYF. CDR3 nucleotide sequence: TGTGCCAGCAGCTCCACCGGAGGTGGGGAGACCCAGTACTTC.